This T cell receptor beta chain was obtained from a study of CD8 T cells in ankylosing spondylitis. TCRdb reanalysed the 5' RACE reads using MiXCR and keeps one entry per CDR3 protein. This table holds about 150,000 distinct CDR3 sequences, about an eighth found once. This clonotype was found many times. Material: blood, either unsorted or a sorted T cell fraction (not recorded which). This clonotype was sampled from a female donor with ankylosing spondylitis or in good health (not recorded which).

The CDR3 sequence is CASSLAPTTDTQYF. CDR3 nucleotides: TGTGCCAGCAGCTTAGCGCCTACCACAGATACGCAGTATTTT. The V call is TRBV7-2, the J call TRBJ2-3, with D uncertain. Per germline, CDR1 SGHTA and CDR2 FQGNSA. The CDR3 is 14 amino acids. Trimming removed 0 bases at V and 2 bases at J, with 6 bases between.